A single sample gave rise to the 7 T cell receptor beta chains below, sequenced in a study of T cell responses to AZD1222 COVID-19 vaccine. Using immunoSEQ multiplex PCR, the repertoire was profiled, and TCRdb retains in-frame clones only, with some absent. The repertoire includes under 250,000 clones, 85% to 95% of them detected once, and 1% sits in the top ten. The sequencing used peripheral blood, collected on day 0 of MenACWY control vaccination. The receptors shown here come from an adult in good health.

This sequence joins TRBV11-2 and TRBJ1-2, with D possibly being TRBD1 (5 bases). The CDR3 runs 16 residues. Germline V gene sequence: CDR1 SGHAT, CDR2 FQNNGV. The ends were cut back, 1 base at V and 2 bases at J, with 14 bases in the middle. Written as DNA, the CDR3 is TGTGCCAGCAGCTTAGTAAAGGGACCTACAAACTATGGCTACACCTTC. Translation gives CASSLVKGPTNYGYTF.

About this clone: The sample holds other DNA sequences that translate to the same CDR3. The chain's CDR3 is CASSLGQNYGYTF. In nucleotides, the CDR3 is TGTGCCAGCAGTTTGGGACAAAACTATGGCTACACCTTC. This chain uses TRBV12-3 or TRBV12-4 with TRBJ1-2; the D gene is possibly TRBD1 (6 bases). The CDR3 consists of 13 residues. V was cut by 3 bases and J by 2 bases, with 7 bases left in between.

The rearrangement joins TRBV7-7 to TRBJ2-2; 8 positions agree with TRBD2. The CDR3 loop spans 13 amino acids. The trim removed 5 bases at V and 7 bases at J, leaving 3 bases unmatched. Germline CDR1 is SSHAT and CDR2 is FNYEAQ (reference sequence). DNA of the CDR3: TGTGCCAGCAGCCTAACTAGCGGCGGGGAGCTGTTTTTT. Amino acid sequence: CASSLTSGGELFF.

The chain joins TRBV4-2 to TRBJ2-1; 8 bases align to TRBD2. The CDR3 has 18 residues. V dropped 2 bases and J dropped 10; count of bases not matched to a gene: 19. Per the germline V gene, CDR1 is LGHNA and CDR2 is YNFKEQ. The CDR3 protein is CASSQKAFGGLAPTEQFF. The DNA of the CDR3 is TGTGCCAGCAGCCAAAAAGCTTTTGGCGGACTAGCCCCCACGGAGCAGTTCTTC.

In regard to this clone: The sample holds other DNA sequences that translate to the same CDR3. The chain recombines TRBV6-5 with TRBJ1-1; no firm D call. The CDR3 sequence is 12 residues long. Trimming stripped 5 bases from V and 4 bases from J, with 8 bases between. The germline gives CDR1 MNHEY, CDR2 SVGAGI. CDR3 sequence: CASSTPGTEAFF. CDR3 nucleotides: TGTGCCAGCAGTACTCCGGGCACTGAAGCTTTCTTT.

This clone was seen a single time. The chain carries TRBV5-1 and TRBJ2-3, with TRBD2 matching over 8 bases. Germline-derived CDR1 and CDR2 are SGHRS and YFSETQ. The V gene end was trimmed by 4 bases and the J gene end by 2 bases; junction bases not matched to a gene: 9. The CDR3 is 16 amino acids. The CDR3 DNA reads TGCGCCAGCAGCCTGGGAGCGGGGGCCCTCACAGATACGCAGTATTTT. It is translated as CASSLGAGALTDTQYF. The variable domain in full, completed from reference TRBV5-1 and TRBJ2-3, reads KAGVTQTPRYLIKTRGQQVTLSCSPISGHRSVSWYQQTPGQGLQFLFEYFSETQRNKGNFPGRFSGRQFSNSRSEMNVSTLELGDSALYLCASSLGAGALTDTQYFGPGTRLTVL.

Here the CDR3 reads CAWSVRGVEGGYTF. Here the CDR3 DNA reads TGTGCCTGGAGTGTACGGGGGGTAGAGGGTGGCTACACCTTC. V and J are TRBV30 and TRBJ1-2; D perhaps matches TRBD1 (5 bases). This CDR3 comprises 14 residues. The V and J ends lost 0 bases and 7 bases respectively, with 15 bases between them. Germline assignment: CDR1 GTSNPN and CDR2 SVGIG (reference sequence).